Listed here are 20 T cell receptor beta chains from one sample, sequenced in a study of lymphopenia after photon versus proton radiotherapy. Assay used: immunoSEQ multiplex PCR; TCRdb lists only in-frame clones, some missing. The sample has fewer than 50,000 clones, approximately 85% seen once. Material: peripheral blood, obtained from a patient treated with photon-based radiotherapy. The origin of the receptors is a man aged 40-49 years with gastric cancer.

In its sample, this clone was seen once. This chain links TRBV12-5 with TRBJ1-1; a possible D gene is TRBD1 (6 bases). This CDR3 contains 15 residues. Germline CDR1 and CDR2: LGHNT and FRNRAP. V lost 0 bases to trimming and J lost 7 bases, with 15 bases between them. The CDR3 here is CASGLVIAGQIEAFF. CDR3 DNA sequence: TGTGCTAGTGGTTTGGTAATAGCTGGACAGATTGAAGCTTTCTTT.

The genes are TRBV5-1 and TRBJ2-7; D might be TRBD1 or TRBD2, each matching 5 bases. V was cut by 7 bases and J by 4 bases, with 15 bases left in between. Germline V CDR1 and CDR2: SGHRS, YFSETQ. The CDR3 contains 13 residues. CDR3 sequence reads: CASRWGTLYEQYF. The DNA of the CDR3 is TGCGCCAGCCGTTGGGGGACCCTGTACGAGCAGTACTTC.

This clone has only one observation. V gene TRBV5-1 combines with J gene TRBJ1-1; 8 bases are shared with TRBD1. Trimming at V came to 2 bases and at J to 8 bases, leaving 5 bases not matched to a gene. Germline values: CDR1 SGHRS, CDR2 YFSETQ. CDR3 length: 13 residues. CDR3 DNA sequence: TGCGCCAGCAGCTTCCGACAGGGGAGCGAAGCTTTCTTT. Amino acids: CASSFRQGSEAFF.

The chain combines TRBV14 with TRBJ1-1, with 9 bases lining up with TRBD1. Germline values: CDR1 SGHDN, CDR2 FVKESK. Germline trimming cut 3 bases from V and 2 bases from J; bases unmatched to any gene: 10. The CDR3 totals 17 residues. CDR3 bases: TGTGCCAGCAGCCATTTACAGGGGGCAGGGGCAAACACTGAAGCTTTCTTT. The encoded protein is CASSHLQGAGANTEAFF.

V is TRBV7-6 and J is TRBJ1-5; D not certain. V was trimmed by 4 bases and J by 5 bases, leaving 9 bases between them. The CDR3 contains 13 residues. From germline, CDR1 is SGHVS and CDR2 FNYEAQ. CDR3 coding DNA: TGTGCCAGCAGCTCCCAGAGGGATCAGCCCCAGCATTTT. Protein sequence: CASSSQRDQPQHF. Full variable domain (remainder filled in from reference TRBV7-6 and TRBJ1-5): GAGVSQSPRYKVTKRGQDVALRCDPISGHVSLYWYRQALGQGPEFLTYFNYEAQQDKSGLPNDRFSAERPEGSISTLTIQRTEQRDSAMYRCASSSQRDQPQHFGDGTRLSIL.

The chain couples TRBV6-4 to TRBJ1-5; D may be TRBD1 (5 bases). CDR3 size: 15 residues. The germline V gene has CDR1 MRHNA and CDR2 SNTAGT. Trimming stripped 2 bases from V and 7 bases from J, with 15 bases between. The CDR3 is CASSDGYGGNQPQHF. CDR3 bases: TGTGCCAGCAGTGACGGTTATGGGGGGAACCAGCCCCAGCATTTT.

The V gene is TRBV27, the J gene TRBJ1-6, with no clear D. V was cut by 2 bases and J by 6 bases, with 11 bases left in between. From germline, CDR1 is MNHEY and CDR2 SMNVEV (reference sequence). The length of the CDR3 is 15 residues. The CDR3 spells CASSLGVVANSPLHF. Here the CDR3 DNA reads TGTGCCAGCAGTTTAGGGGTTGTTGCTAATTCACCCCTCCACTTT.

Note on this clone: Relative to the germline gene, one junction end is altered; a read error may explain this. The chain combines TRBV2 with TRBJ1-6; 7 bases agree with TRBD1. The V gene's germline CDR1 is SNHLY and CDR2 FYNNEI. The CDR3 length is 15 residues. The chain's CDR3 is CASREGTVRNSPLHF. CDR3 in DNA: TGTGCCAGCAGGGAAGGGACAGTCCGGAACTCACCCCTCCACTTT. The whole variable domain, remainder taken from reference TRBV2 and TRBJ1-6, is EPEVTQTPSHQVTQMGQEVILRCVPISNHLYFYWYRQILGQKVEFLVSFYNNEISEKSEIFDDQFSVERPDGSNFTLKIRSTKLEDSAMYFCASREGTVRNSPLHFGNGTRLTVT.

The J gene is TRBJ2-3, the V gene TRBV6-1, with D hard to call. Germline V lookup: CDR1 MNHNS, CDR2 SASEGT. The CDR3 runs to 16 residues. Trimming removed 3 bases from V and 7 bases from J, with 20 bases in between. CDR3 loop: CASSEFDQPRTYTQYF. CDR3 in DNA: TGTGCCAGCAGTGAGTTTGATCAGCCGAGAACCTATACGCAGTATTTT.

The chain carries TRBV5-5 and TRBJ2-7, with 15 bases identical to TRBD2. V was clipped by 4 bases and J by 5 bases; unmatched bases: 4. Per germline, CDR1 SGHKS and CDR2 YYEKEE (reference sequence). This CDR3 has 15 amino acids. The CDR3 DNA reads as TGTGCCAGCAGCCCCGGGACTAGCGGGAGGCACGAGCAGTACTTC. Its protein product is CASSPGTSGRHEQYF.

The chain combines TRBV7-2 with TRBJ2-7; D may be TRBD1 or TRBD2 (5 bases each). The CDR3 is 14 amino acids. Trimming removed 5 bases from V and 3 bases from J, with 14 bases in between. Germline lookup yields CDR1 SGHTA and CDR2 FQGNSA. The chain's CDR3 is CASSPDRGHYEQYF. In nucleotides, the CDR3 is TGTGCCAGCAGCCCAGACCGGGGCCACTACGAGCAGTACTTC.

CDR3 DNA sequence: TGCAGCGTGGAGATCGGACAGAGCGCTAACTATGGCTACACCTTC. Its protein product is CSVEIGQSANYGYTF. J is TRBJ1-2 and V is TRBV29-1, with a possible D match to TRBD1 (6 bases). This CDR3 spans 15 amino acids. Deletions cut 6 bases from V and 0 bases from J, with 17 bases between. Per the germline V gene, CDR1 is SQVTM and CDR2 is ANQGSEA.

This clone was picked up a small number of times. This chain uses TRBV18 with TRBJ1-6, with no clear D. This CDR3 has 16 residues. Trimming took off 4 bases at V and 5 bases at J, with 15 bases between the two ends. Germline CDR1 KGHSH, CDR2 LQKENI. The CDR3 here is CASSLRASGDNSPLHF. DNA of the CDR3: TGTGCCAGCTCACTCCGGGCGTCGGGAGATAATTCACCCCTCCACTTT.

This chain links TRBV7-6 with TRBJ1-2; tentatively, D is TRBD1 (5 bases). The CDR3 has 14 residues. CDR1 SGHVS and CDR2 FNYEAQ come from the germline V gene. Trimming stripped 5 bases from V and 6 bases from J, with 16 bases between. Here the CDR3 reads CASSHPGGVNGYTF. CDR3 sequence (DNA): TGTGCCAGCAGCCACCCGGGGGGGGTAAATGGCTACACCTTC.

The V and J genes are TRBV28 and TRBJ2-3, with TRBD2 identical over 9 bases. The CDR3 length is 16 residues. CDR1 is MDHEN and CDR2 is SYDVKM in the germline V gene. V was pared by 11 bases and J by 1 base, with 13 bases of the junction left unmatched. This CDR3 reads CAGQRGEGRGTDTQYF. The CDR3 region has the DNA TGTGCCGGGCAGCGGGGGGAAGGAAGGGGCACAGATACGCAGTATTTT. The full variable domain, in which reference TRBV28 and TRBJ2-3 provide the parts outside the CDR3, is DVKVTQSSRYLVKRTGEKVFLECVQDMDHENMFWYRQDPGLGLRLIYFSYDVKMKEKGDIPEGYSVSREKKERFSLILESASTNQTSMYLCAGQRGEGRGTDTQYFGPGTRLTVL.

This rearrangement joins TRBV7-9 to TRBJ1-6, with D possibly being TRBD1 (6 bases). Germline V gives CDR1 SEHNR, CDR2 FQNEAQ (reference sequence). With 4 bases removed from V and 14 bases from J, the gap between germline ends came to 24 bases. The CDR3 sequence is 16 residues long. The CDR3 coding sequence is TGTGCCAGCAGCTCAGGGGTCGTGCAGTCTATAGAATCCCTCCACTTT. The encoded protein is CASSSGVVQSIESLHF. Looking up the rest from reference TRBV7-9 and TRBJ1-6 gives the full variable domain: DTGVSQNPRHKITKRGQNVTFRCDPISEHNRLYWYRQTLGQGPEFLTYFQNEAQLEKSRLLSDRFSAERPKGSFSTLEIQRTEQGDSAMYLCASSSGVVQSIESLHFGNGTRLTVT.

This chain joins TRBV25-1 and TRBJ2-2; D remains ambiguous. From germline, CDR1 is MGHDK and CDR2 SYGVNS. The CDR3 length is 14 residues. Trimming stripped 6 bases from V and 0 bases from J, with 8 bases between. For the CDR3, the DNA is TGTGCCAGCAGAAATTGGGCGAACACCGGGGAGCTGTTTTTT. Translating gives CASRNWANTGELFF.

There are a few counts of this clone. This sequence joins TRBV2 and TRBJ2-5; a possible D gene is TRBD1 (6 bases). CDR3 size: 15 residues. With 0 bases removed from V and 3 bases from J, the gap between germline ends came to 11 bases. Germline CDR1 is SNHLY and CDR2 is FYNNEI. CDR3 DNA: TGTGCCAGCAGTGAAGCCCTGACAGGAGAAGAGACCCAGTACTTC. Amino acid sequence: CASSEALTGEETQYF. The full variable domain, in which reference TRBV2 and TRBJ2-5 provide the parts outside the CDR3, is EPEVTQTPSHQVTQMGQEVILRCVPISNHLYFYWYRQILGQKVEFLVSFYNNEISEKSEIFDDQFSVERPDGSNFTLKIRSTKLEDSAMYFCASSEALTGEETQYFGPGTRLLVL.

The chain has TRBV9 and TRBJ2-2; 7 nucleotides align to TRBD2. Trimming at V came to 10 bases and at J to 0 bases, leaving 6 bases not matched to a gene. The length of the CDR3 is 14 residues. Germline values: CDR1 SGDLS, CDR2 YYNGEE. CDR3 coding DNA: TGTGCCTCTGGGAGGGGCGCGAACACCGGGGAGCTGTTTTTT. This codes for CASGRGANTGELFF.

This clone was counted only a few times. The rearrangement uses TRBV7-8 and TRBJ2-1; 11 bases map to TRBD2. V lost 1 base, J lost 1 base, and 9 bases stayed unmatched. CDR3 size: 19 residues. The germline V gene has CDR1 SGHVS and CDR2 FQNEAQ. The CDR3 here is CASSLGASGGFPSYNEQFF. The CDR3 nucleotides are TGTGCCAGCAGCTTAGGGGCTAGCGGGGGGTTCCCTTCCTACAATGAGCAGTTCTTC.